The entry below describes one T cell receptor beta chain. Its specificity is unknown. Germline V gene data show CDR1 as SGHRS and CDR2 as YFSETQ. CDR3 length equals 14 residues. The J segment lost 4 bases and the V segment lost 4 bases, leaving 6 bases of the junction unmatched. As for time point: blood 2 weeks post-SBRT. Regarding treatment: 15 Gy SBRT to primary tumor, nephrectomy 4 weeks later. The sample belongs to a study of radiation and T cells in renal cell carcinoma. Study summary: Nephrectomy followed 15 Gy stereotactic body radiation by 4 weeks.

Overall study results and limits: Top tumor clonotypes rose in blood 2 weeks post-radiation, then contracted. Pretreatment tumor biopsies were lacking, so baseline clonotypes are unknown.

Sequencing used immunoSEQ multiplex PCR; TCRdb keeps in-frame clones, though not all of them. The data hold about 150,000 clones, with roughly 87% observed a single time. J is TRBJ1-2 and V is TRBV5-1; 8 bases are shared with TRBD1. Material: blood, obtained from a patient whose treatment included radiotherapy and nephrectomy. This receptor was identified in a woman in her forties or fifties with renal cell carcinoma. CDR3 protein: CASSLGQGLYGYTF. CDR3 nucleotides: TGCGCCAGCAGCCTCGGACAGGGACTCTATGGCTACACCTTC.